Listed below are T cell receptor beta chains from one sample, sequenced in a study of technical replicates of blood from a handful of donors. TCRdb's copy holds only in-frame clones and misses some; the assay was immunoSEQ multiplex PCR. The sample contains about 82,000 clones, roughly 95% of which appear only once. The sample consisted of T cells isolated from PBMCs. Receptors originate from a human donor in good health. The CDR3 runs from the conserved cysteine through the conserved F or W. Fields, in order: V gene, J gene, CDR3 protein.

TRBV4-2	TRBJ2-3	CASSQEPGRADTQYF
TRBV6-6	TRBJ1-2	CATRTGRGYTF
TRBV6-1	TRBJ2-7	CASSGAWTGVDEQYF
TRBV19	TRBJ2-7	CASSLRLAEYAYEQYF
TRBV10-2	TRBJ2-7	CASSEHRYEQYF
TRBV11-2	TRBJ1-4	CASSFSTGTMEKLFF
TRBV7-9	TRBJ2-7	CASSRLAASYEQYF
TRBV4-2	TRBJ2-5	CASSQDAGGGSHQETQYF
TRBV9	TRBJ1-1	CASRGANTEAFF
TRBV6-5	TRBJ1-2	CASSYSPVHYGYTF
TRBV30	TRBJ1-1	CAWSEQGNTEAFF
TRBV13	TRBJ2-3	CASSLGTGASTDTQYF
TRBV28	TRBJ1-2	CASSISGWRGYTF